These T cell receptor beta chains were read from a single sample in a study of beta chain features in type 1 diabetes. TCRdb's copy holds only in-frame clones and misses some; the assay was immunoSEQ multiplex PCR. The sample lists roughly 450,000 clones, about an eighth occurring once. The specimen was naive CD4+ T cells from blood. The receptors were gathered from a woman aged 18 to 35 in good health. Both conserved end residues are trimmed from each CDR3.

>TRBJ2-5|TRBV7-8
ASSLDGGMVFRQETQY
>TRBJ2-1|TRBV18
ASFSLAGRSYNEQF
>TRBJ2-5|TRBV7-2
ASRPGTEETQY
>TRBJ1-1|TRBV7-8
ASKRTGTMNTEAF
>TRBJ1-1|TRBV6-6
ASSLDRGRDTEAF
>TRBJ1-6|TRBV7-9
ASSPTPGGTGVMSPLH
>TRBJ2-5|TRBV29-1
SVETGGRETQY
>TRBJ1-2|TRBV2
ASSAQNYGYT
>TRBJ2-1|TRBV25-1
ASRPRTGSKGYNEQF
>TRBJ1-2|TRBV2
ASSPRTTYGYT
>TRBJ1-1|TRBV29-1
SVDQGGSEAF
>TRBJ2-3|TRBV5-1
ASSIARGSTDTQY
>TRBJ1-2|TRBV9
ASSALGPPNYGYT
>TRBJ1-2|TRBV2
ASSDRSYGYT
>TRBJ1-2|TRBV29-1
SVGDPRRYGYT
>TRBJ1-5|TRBV30
AWSRGQGDQPQH
>TRBJ1-1|TRBV28
ASRQRVLNTEAF
>TRBJ1-2|TRBV29-1
SVGGGGGYT
>TRBJ2-1|TRBV19
ASSPTGSYNEQF
>TRBJ1-2|TRBV7-9
ASSWTSQATA
>TRBJ2-7|TRBV6-6
ASSYLVGGEQY
>TRBJ2-7|TRBV4-2
ASSQVGGGQY
>TRBJ2-1|TRBV27
ASSLNGRANEQF
>TRBJ2-4|TRBV11-2
ASSPGKIAKNIQY
>TRBJ2-5|TRBV11-3
ASSLDGAGETQY
>TRBJ2-1|TRBV7-6
ASSPLTGSYNEQF
>TRBJ2-4|TRBV10-3
AISEPAGPKNIQY
>TRBJ1-3|TRBV7-9
ASSWVAGNTIY
>TRBJ1-2|TRBV4-1
ASSQDRAVRGYT
>TRBJ2-2|TRBV7-2
ASSLVQGAGELF
>TRBJ2-1|TRBV30
AWRNLASGKYNEQF
>TRBJ2-1|TRBV29-1
SVGWTGGTEQF
>TRBJ2-3|TRBV11-2
ASSSMPLAGADTQY
>TRBJ1-5|TRBV5-6
ASSLGYQPQH
>TRBJ1-2|TRBV23-1
ASKGQTSQGGYGYT
>TRBJ2-3|TRBV18
ASSPARLAGLSSTDTQY
>TRBJ2-1|TRBV5-1
ASSLLREPYNEQF
>TRBJ2-1|TRBV30
AWSVPLGTSAYNEQF
>TRBJ1-1|TRBV11-3
ASSRGLNTEAF